Listed below are T cell receptor beta chains from one sample, sequenced in a study of CD8 T cells in ankylosing spondylitis. TCRdb re-called the 5' RACE reads through MiXCR, storing one row per CDR3 protein. The sample records roughly 100,000 distinct CDR3 sequences, roughly 8.3% being singletons. Sequenced input: blood, either unsorted or a sorted T cell fraction (not recorded which). These receptors came from a male donor with ankylosing spondylitis or in good health (not recorded which). The CDR3 runs from the conserved cysteine through the conserved F or W. The D gene is left open where the match is weak. Size is omitted from some rows. Given values are once, few, many or a class for expanded clones.

v_gene: TRBV7-9
abundance: -
j_gene: TRBJ1-2
d_gene: TRBD1
CDR3nt: TGTGCCAGCAGCTTGGCCGACAGGGGGCACGGCTACACCTTC
CDR3aa: CASSLADRGHGYTF

v_gene: TRBV7-8
abundance: few
j_gene: TRBJ1-2
d_gene: TRBD1
CDR3nt: TGTGCCAGCAGCTTAGCAGGGGACAGGGTACTCTATGGCTACACCTTC
CDR3aa: CASSLAGDRVLYGYTF

v_gene: TRBV7-2
abundance: -
j_gene: TRBJ1-1
d_gene: -
CDR3nt: TGTGCCAGCAGCTTAGACGTCAGGTCACGCCAAGAAGCTTTCTTT
CDR3aa: CASSLDVRSRQEAFF

v_gene: TRBV7-2
abundance: -
j_gene: TRBJ2-7
d_gene: -
CDR3nt: TGTGCCAGCAGCTTAGCAGGTCGATCCTACGAGCAGTACTTC
CDR3aa: CASSLAGRSYEQYF

v_gene: TRBV3-1
abundance: few
j_gene: TRBJ2-1
d_gene: -
CDR3nt: TGTGCCAGCAGCCAAGAGGTCGGGAGCTCCTACAATGAGCAGTTCTTC
CDR3aa: CASSQEVGSSYNEQFF

v_gene: TRBV3-1
abundance: many
j_gene: TRBJ2-4
d_gene: TRBD2
CDR3nt: TGTGCCAGCAGCCAATCCCGGACTAGTGTACGGTACTTC
CDR3aa: CASSQSRTSVRYF

v_gene: TRBV7-8
abundance: many
j_gene: TRBJ2-7
d_gene: -
CDR3nt: TGTGCCAGCACCTATCCTTCGGCCTACGAGCAGTACTTC
CDR3aa: CASTYPSAYEQYF

v_gene: TRBV20-1
abundance: many
j_gene: TRBJ1-1
d_gene: TRBD1
CDR3nt: TGCAGTGCTAGAGATCATTTTTTAGGGGGCCGGACTGAAGCTTTCTTT
CDR3aa: CSARDHFLGGRTEAFF

v_gene: TRBV5-1
abundance: many
j_gene: TRBJ1-4
d_gene: -
CDR3nt: TGCGCCAGCAGCCCCGGACCGGGGGCTAATGAAAAACTGTTTTTT
CDR3aa: CASSPGPGANEKLFF

v_gene: TRBV20-1
abundance: many
j_gene: TRBJ2-3
d_gene: -
CDR3nt: TGCAGTGCTAGACCGACCATGCCAGATACGCAGTATTTT
CDR3aa: CSARPTMPDTQYF

v_gene: TRBV11-3
abundance: few
j_gene: TRBJ2-5
d_gene: TRBD1
CDR3nt: TGTGCCAGCAGCCCTGGGACAGGGGAAGAGACCCAGTACTTC
CDR3aa: CASSPGTGEETQYF

v_gene: TRBV11-3
abundance: -
j_gene: TRBJ2-2
d_gene: -
CDR3nt: TGTGCCAGCAGCTTAGATATGGGGGAGCTGTTTTTT
CDR3aa: CASSLDMGELFF

v_gene: TRBV29-1
abundance: many
j_gene: TRBJ2-3
d_gene: -
CDR3nt: TGCAGCGTTGAAGGGCCAGGGGGGCCAGATACGCAGTATTTT
CDR3aa: CSVEGPGGPDTQYF

v_gene: TRBV6-2/TRBV6-3
abundance: many
j_gene: TRBJ1-4
d_gene: -
CDR3nt: TGTGCCAGCAGTTACACCGAAAAACTGTTTTTT
CDR3aa: CASSYTEKLFF

v_gene: TRBV7-6
abundance: many
j_gene: TRBJ2-6
d_gene: -
CDR3nt: TGTGCCAGCAGCCTCGGGGGCTCTGGGGCCAACGTCCTGACTTTC
CDR3aa: CASSLGGSGANVLTF

v_gene: TRBV14
abundance: many
j_gene: TRBJ2-5
d_gene: -
CDR3nt: TGTGCCAGCAGCCAAGTAGGCTATTTGAGGGAGACCCAGTACTTC
CDR3aa: CASSQVGYLRETQYF

v_gene: TRBV20-1
abundance: few
j_gene: TRBJ2-7
d_gene: TRBD2
CDR3nt: TGCAGTGCTAGTAAAGCTAGCGGGTCCTACGAGCAGTACTTC
CDR3aa: CSASKASGSYEQYF

v_gene: TRBV4-3
abundance: many
j_gene: TRBJ2-1
d_gene: TRBD1
CDR3nt: TGCGCCAGCAGCCGGTTGGGGGACAGAGGCAGGAATGAGCAGTTCTTC
CDR3aa: CASSRLGDRGRNEQFF

v_gene: TRBV5-5
abundance: many
j_gene: TRBJ2-2
d_gene: -
CDR3nt: TGTGCCAGCAGCTTTTCTATTTCTAGCGGGGAGCTGTTTTTT
CDR3aa: CASSFSISSGELFF

v_gene: TRBV6-2/TRBV6-3
abundance: -
j_gene: TRBJ2-3
d_gene: -
CDR3nt: TGTCCCAGCAGTCGACTTGGTACGCAGTATTTT
CDR3aa: CPSSRLGTQYF

v_gene: TRBV12-3/TRBV12-4
abundance: many
j_gene: TRBJ2-5
d_gene: -
CDR3nt: TGTGCCAGCAGTTTAGTTGGGGGCGGGAAGACCCAGTACTTC
CDR3aa: CASSLVGGGKTQYF

v_gene: TRBV18
abundance: many
j_gene: TRBJ2-7
d_gene: -
CDR3nt: TGTGCCAGCTCACGGCCGGACAGAGCCTACGAGCAGTACTTC
CDR3aa: CASSRPDRAYEQYF

v_gene: TRBV12-3/TRBV12-4
abundance: many
j_gene: TRBJ1-4
d_gene: -
CDR3nt: TGTGCCAGCTCTCGGCGGGTAATAGACGAAAAACTGTTTTTT
CDR3aa: CASSRRVIDEKLFF

v_gene: TRBV7-3
abundance: -
j_gene: TRBJ2-2
d_gene: TRBD2
CDR3nt: TGTGCCAGCAGCTCGCGGGGGGGCTTCGCCGGGGAGCTGTTTTTT
CDR3aa: CASSSRGGFAGELFF

v_gene: TRBV10-3
abundance: -
j_gene: TRBJ2-7
d_gene: -
CDR3nt: TGTGCCATCAGTGGGGGAAGCTACGAGCAGTACTTC
CDR3aa: CAISGGSYEQYF

v_gene: TRBV7-2
abundance: many
j_gene: TRBJ2-7
d_gene: TRBD1
CDR3nt: TGTGCCAGCAGCAGAGGTGGTGCAGGGGGCGTCTACGAGCAGTACTTC
CDR3aa: CASSRGGAGGVYEQYF

v_gene: TRBV20-1
abundance: many
j_gene: TRBJ2-7
d_gene: TRBD1
CDR3nt: TGCAGTGCTAGGATAATCCCGGGGACAGGGCTTCCGTACTTC
CDR3aa: CSARIIPGTGLPYF

v_gene: TRBV20-1
abundance: many
j_gene: TRBJ1-1
d_gene: -
CDR3nt: TGCAGTGCTAGACCACCGGGACAACCGAACACTGAAGCTTTCTTT
CDR3aa: CSARPPGQPNTEAFF

v_gene: TRBV5-6
abundance: many
j_gene: TRBJ1-4
d_gene: TRBD1
CDR3nt: TGTGCCAGCAGCCTCCGGTGGACAGGGGGTGAAAAACTGTTTTTT
CDR3aa: CASSLRWTGGEKLFF

v_gene: TRBV13
abundance: few
j_gene: TRBJ2-1
d_gene: -
CDR3nt: TGTGCCAGCAGCCCCCGCCGGGACCTATACAATGAGCAGTTCTTC
CDR3aa: CASSPRRDLYNEQFF

v_gene: TRBV12-3/TRBV12-4
abundance: many
j_gene: TRBJ1-2
d_gene: -
CDR3nt: TGTGCCAGCAGACGTACAGCTGACTATGGCTACACCTTC
CDR3aa: CASRRTADYGYTF

v_gene: TRBV29-1
abundance: many
j_gene: TRBJ1-1
d_gene: -
CDR3nt: TGCAGCGTTGAAGGGGGGGGCATGAACACTGAAGCTTTCTTT
CDR3aa: CSVEGGGMNTEAFF

v_gene: TRBV5-1
abundance: many
j_gene: TRBJ1-5
d_gene: TRBD1
CDR3nt: TGCGCCAGCAGCGAGGCTCCCATTCAGGGGGTCAATCAGCCCCAGCATTTT
CDR3aa: CASSEAPIQGVNQPQHF

v_gene: TRBV20-1
abundance: many
j_gene: TRBJ2-1
d_gene: TRBD1
CDR3nt: TGCAGTGCTAGGGACCGGGACAGGGGAGTTGGTGAGCAGTTCTTC
CDR3aa: CSARDRDRGVGEQFF

v_gene: TRBV7-6
abundance: -
j_gene: TRBJ2-2
d_gene: TRBD2
CDR3nt: TGTGCCAGTAGCCCCTTTCCTGAAACAGGCGGGGGACTGAACACCGAGGAGCTGTTTTTT
CDR3aa: CASSPFPETGGGLNTEELFF

v_gene: TRBV12-5
abundance: -
j_gene: TRBJ2-7
d_gene: -
CDR3nt: TGTGCTAGTGGTTTGACCACCGCGACGGGAGCGGCCTACGAGCAGTACTTC
CDR3aa: CASGLTTATGAAYEQYF

v_gene: TRBV4-2
abundance: many
j_gene: TRBJ2-5
d_gene: -
CDR3nt: TGTGCCAGCAGCCAAGATCCCACTCGTAAAGAGACCCAGTACTTC
CDR3aa: CASSQDPTRKETQYF

v_gene: TRBV7-2
abundance: -
j_gene: TRBJ1-2
d_gene: -
CDR3nt: TGTGCCAGCAGCTTAGGACAGGCCGACGACTATGGCTACACCTTC
CDR3aa: CASSLGQADDYGYTF

v_gene: TRBV10-3
abundance: many
j_gene: TRBJ1-6
d_gene: -
CDR3nt: TGTGCCATCAGTGATGTGGGGAGTAGCTCCTATAATTCACCCCTCCACTTT
CDR3aa: CAISDVGSSSYNSPLHF

v_gene: TRBV4-3
abundance: -
j_gene: TRBJ2-7
d_gene: TRBD2
CDR3nt: TGCGCCAGCAGCCAAGATGTAGCGGGAGGGGTCTACGAGCAGTACTTC
CDR3aa: CASSQDVAGGVYEQYF

v_gene: TRBV7-2
abundance: many
j_gene: TRBJ2-7
d_gene: -
CDR3nt: TGTGCCAGCAGCCCGACTTTTTACGAGCAGTACTTC
CDR3aa: CASSPTFYEQYF

v_gene: TRBV25-1
abundance: -
j_gene: TRBJ2-3
d_gene: -
CDR3nt: TGTGCCAGCAGGGGGGCTTGGGGTGATACGCAGTATTTT
CDR3aa: CASRGAWGDTQYF

v_gene: TRBV6-2/TRBV6-3
abundance: many
j_gene: TRBJ2-1
d_gene: -
CDR3nt: TGTGCCAGCAGTCACCGACAACCCTCCTACAATGAGCAGTTCTTC
CDR3aa: CASSHRQPSYNEQFF

v_gene: TRBV29-1
abundance: many
j_gene: TRBJ1-5
d_gene: TRBD1
CDR3nt: TGCAGCGCCCGGGACAGGGGAGACCAGCCCCAGCATTTT
CDR3aa: CSARDRGDQPQHF

v_gene: TRBV29-1
abundance: -
j_gene: TRBJ2-3
d_gene: -
CDR3nt: TGCAGCGTTGATCAGGGGACAGATACGCAGTATTTT
CDR3aa: CSVDQGTDTQYF

v_gene: TRBV5-1
abundance: -
j_gene: TRBJ2-1
d_gene: TRBD2
CDR3nt: TGCGCCAGCAGCTTGTGGGCCGTTATGGGACTAGCGGGAGGGGGTGGTGAGCAGTTCTTC
CDR3aa: CASSLWAVMGLAGGGGEQFF

v_gene: TRBV6-5
abundance: many
j_gene: TRBJ2-1
d_gene: -
CDR3nt: TGTGCCAGCAGTTCCAGGAGAGGGGACAATGAGCAGTTCTTC
CDR3aa: CASSSRRGDNEQFF

v_gene: TRBV6-2/TRBV6-3
abundance: many
j_gene: TRBJ2-7
d_gene: TRBD2
CDR3nt: TGTGCCAGCAGTTCCGGGACTAGCAGGACCTACGAGCAGTACTTC
CDR3aa: CASSSGTSRTYEQYF

v_gene: TRBV7-9
abundance: few
j_gene: TRBJ2-1
d_gene: -
CDR3nt: TGTGCCAGCAGCCCTACGGAGGCTAGCTCCTACAATGAGCAGTTCTTC
CDR3aa: CASSPTEASSYNEQFF

v_gene: TRBV6-5
abundance: many
j_gene: TRBJ1-1
d_gene: -
CDR3nt: TGTGCCAGCAGTTACATACAGGGCCAGAAGGCCCTTCCACTGCCTGAAGCTTTCTTT
CDR3aa: CASSYIQGQKALPLPEAFF

v_gene: TRBV4-3
abundance: many
j_gene: TRBJ2-1
d_gene: -
CDR3nt: TGCGCCAGCAGCAGAAGCGGAGCCACCTACAATGAGCAGTTCTTC
CDR3aa: CASSRSGATYNEQFF